These T cell receptor beta chains were read from a single sample in a study of T cell repertoires in cytomegalovirus infection. Using its own MiXCR run on the reads, TCRdb lists one record per CDR3 protein. The sample holds approximately 240,000 distinct CDR3 sequences, over 9% seen once. Sequencing used PBMCs. These receptors came from a human donor in good health (CMV status not recorded). Some clones in this sample may be carry-over from other donors' samples. The CDR3 runs from the conserved cysteine through the conserved F or W. D genes are given only for firm matches. Not all rows give a size; the values are once, few, many and, for expanded clones, a class.

j_call clone_size d_call v_call cdr3_aa cdr3_nt
TRBJ2-3 . . TRBV12-3/TRBV12-4 CASSPLGHRTDTQYF TGTGCCAGCAGTCCCCTTGGGCACAGAACAGATACGCAGTATTTT
TRBJ2-3 few TRBD1 TRBV2 CAKGQGASDTQYF TGTGCCAAAGGACAGGGGGCATCAGATACGCAGTATTTT
TRBJ2-3 . . TRBV5-5 CASSSDLSSDTQYF TGTGCCAGCAGCTCAGACCTCTCAAGCGATACGCAGTATTTT
TRBJ2-7 many . TRBV7-9 CASSSAVDEQYF TGTGCCAGCAGCTCGGCAGTAGACGAGCAGTACTTC
TRBJ1-1 few . TRBV19 CASSINVAGNTEAFF TGTGCCAGTAGTATAAATGTGGCCGGGAACACTGAAGCTTTCTTT
TRBJ1-2 . TRBD1 TRBV20-1 CSARGTQGDDYGYTF TGCAGTGCTAGAGGCACACAGGGGGACGACTATGGCTACACCTTC
TRBJ2-7 few TRBD2 TRBV20-1 CSARTGGGEQYF TGCAGTGCTAGAACGGGAGGGGGGGAGCAGTACTTC
TRBJ2-5 many . TRBV20-1 CSARGAGGASQETQYF TGCAGTGCTAGAGGGGCTGGGGGGGCCTCCCAAGAGACCCAGTACTTC
TRBJ2-2 . TRBD2 TRBV4-3 CASSQDLGGDTGELFF TGCGCCAGCAGCCAAGATCTTGGGGGGGACACCGGGGAGCTGTTTTTT
TRBJ2-1 . TRBD2 TRBV7-9 CASSYGGLAGGNEQFF TGTGCCAGCAGCTATGGTGGACTAGCGGGAGGTAATGAGCAGTTCTTC
TRBJ1-5 many . TRBV28 CASSSFRDNNQPQHF TGTGCCAGCAGCTCCTTCCGGGACAACAATCAGCCCCAGCATTTT
TRBJ2-1 . TRBD2 TRBV20-1 CSAELAGGEYNEQFF TGCAGTGCAGAACTAGCGGGAGGGGAGTACAATGAGCAGTTCTTC
TRBJ2-3 many TRBD2 TRBV7-2 CASSLEWRGGSTDTQYF TGTGCCAGCAGCTTAGAATGGCGGGGGGGGAGCACAGATACGCAGTATTTT
TRBJ2-2 many TRBD2 TRBV20-1 CSARFGGEPGELFF TGCAGTGCGCGGTTCGGGGGGGAACCCGGGGAGCTGTTTTTT
TRBJ2-1 once TRBD2 TRBV7-2 CASREASGGPYNEQFF TGTGCCAGCAGGGAGGCTAGCGGGGGGCCATACAATGAGCAGTTCTTC
TRBJ2-5 many . TRBV28 CASSSSGVPQETQYF TGTGCCAGCAGTTCCTCAGGGGTTCCCCAAGAGACCCAGTACTTC
TRBJ1-3 . . TRBV7-2 CASSFAAGSSGNTIYF TGTGCCAGCAGCTTCGCCGCAGGATCCTCTGGAAACACCATATATTTT